Sequencing of this T cell receptor (beta chain) was carried out in a study of T cells expressing NK-cell markers. TCRdb reanalyzed the 5' RACE reads and collapses them to one entry per CDR3 protein, without DNA. The record lists some 190,000 distinct CDR3 sequences, of which the ten most abundant hold 20%. This TCR was recovered from a man between 18 and 69 years old in good health. Sequencing used blood T cells: a sorted CD56 or NKG2C T cell subset, CD4+ or CD8+ T cells, or bulk PBMC T cells (not recorded which).

The CDR3 sequence: CASGGALTLPNEQFF. The chain combines TRBV2 with TRBJ2-1; as DNA is missing, the TRBD2 call by TCRdb cannot be tested. Per germline, CDR1 SNHLY and CDR2 FYNNEI. This CDR3 comprises 15 residues.